The entry that follows covers one T cell receptor (beta chain) sequence. The antigen remains unidentified. These data belong to a study of Ad26.COV2.S vaccination and SARS-CoV-2 variants. As for the study in general: Ad26.COV2.S shots went into the muscle once or twice, 56 days apart.

Sequencing was performed with immunoSEQ multiplex PCR; in TCRdb, only in-frame clones are kept and a portion is missing. The table records under 250,000 clones, 87% of them present only once. V lost 6 bases and J 0 bases, leaving 9 bases between the germline ends. In germline, CDR1 is SQVTM, CDR2 ANQGSEA. The CDR3 is 12 amino acids. Treatment in this sample: 19 received Ad26.COV2.S at low or high dose, single or two shots; 5 received placebo; per-sample allocation not given. Specimens were obtained on day 63 following the first vaccine or placebo injection. Study-wide findings and caveats: Participants in the vaccine arm had higher spike-specific TCR breadth; placebo recipients had lower.

The material sequenced was peripheral blood, taken in a trial of Ad26.COV2.S vaccine versus placebo. The receptor was isolated from a person aged 18-65 years who received the Ad26.COV2.S COVID-19 vaccine or a placebo. This sequence joins TRBV29-1 and TRBJ2-7, with TRBD2 as a possible D gene (5 bases). CDR3 DNA sequence: TGCAGCGTGGAGGACGGCTCCTACGAGCAGTACTTC. Amino acid sequence: CSVEDGSYEQYF.